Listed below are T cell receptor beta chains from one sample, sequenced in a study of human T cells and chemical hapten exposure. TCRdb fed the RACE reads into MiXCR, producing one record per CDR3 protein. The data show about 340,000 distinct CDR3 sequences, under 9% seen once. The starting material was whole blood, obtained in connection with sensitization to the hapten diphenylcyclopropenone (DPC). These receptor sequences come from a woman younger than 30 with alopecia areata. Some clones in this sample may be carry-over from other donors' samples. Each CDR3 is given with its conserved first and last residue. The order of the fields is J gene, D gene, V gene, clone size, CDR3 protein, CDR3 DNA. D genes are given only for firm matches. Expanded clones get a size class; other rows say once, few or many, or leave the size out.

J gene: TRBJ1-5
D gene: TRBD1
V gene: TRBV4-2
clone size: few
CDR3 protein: CASSQDRVPGGGGNQPQHF
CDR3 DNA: TGTGCCAGCAGCCAAGATCGCGTCCCAGGGGGAGGCGGCAATCAGCCCCAGCATTTT

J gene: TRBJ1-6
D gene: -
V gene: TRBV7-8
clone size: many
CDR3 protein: CASSPSGVGSPLHF
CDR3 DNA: TGTGCCAGCAGCCCCAGCGGGGTGGGTTCACCCCTCCACTTT

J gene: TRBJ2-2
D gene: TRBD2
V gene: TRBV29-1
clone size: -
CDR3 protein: CSVEASSSGGSYTGELFF
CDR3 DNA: TGCAGCGTTGAAGCGTCTTCTAGCGGGGGGTCATACACCGGGGAGCTGTTTTTT

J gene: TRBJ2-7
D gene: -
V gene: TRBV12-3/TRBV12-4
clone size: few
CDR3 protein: CASSQIGFGREEQYF
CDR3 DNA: TGTGCCAGCTCCCAGATCGGATTCGGAAGGGAAGAGCAGTACTTC

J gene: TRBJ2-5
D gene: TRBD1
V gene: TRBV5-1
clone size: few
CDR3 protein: CASRQQGAREATQYF
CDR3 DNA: TGCGCCAGCCGCCAACAGGGGGCCCGGGAGGCGACCCAGTACTTC

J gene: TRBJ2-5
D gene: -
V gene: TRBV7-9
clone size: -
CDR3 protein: CASSLTESRQETQYF
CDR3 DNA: TGTGCCAGCAGCTTAACCGAAAGCCGACAAGAGACCCAGTACTTC

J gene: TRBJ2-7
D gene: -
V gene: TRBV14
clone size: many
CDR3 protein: CASSQADGGQYF
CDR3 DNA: TGTGCCAGCAGCCAAGCCGACGGAGGGCAGTACTTC

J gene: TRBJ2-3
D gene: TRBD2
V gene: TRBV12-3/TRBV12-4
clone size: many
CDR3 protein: CASRLAGADTQYF
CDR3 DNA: TGTGCCAGCAGGTTAGCGGGGGCAGATACGCAGTATTTT

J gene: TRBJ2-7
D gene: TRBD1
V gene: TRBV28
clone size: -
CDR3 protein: CASSLTGTGYEQYF
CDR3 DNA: TGTGCCAGCAGTTTAACCGGGACAGGTTACGAGCAGTACTTC

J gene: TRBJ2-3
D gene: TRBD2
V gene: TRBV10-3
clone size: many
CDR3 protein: CAIRETSGDTDTQYF
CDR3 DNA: TGTGCCATCAGGGAAACTAGCGGGGACACAGATACGCAGTATTTT

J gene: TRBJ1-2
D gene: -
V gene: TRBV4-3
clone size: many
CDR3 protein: CASSQVGGRYPNYGYTF
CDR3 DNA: TGCGCCAGCAGCCAAGTTGGGGGAAGATATCCTAACTATGGCTACACCTTC

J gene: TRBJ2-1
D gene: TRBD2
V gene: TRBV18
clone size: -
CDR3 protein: CASSRGLAGEVKEQFF
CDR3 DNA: TGTGCCAGCTCACGTGGACTAGCGGGGGAAGTCAAGGAGCAGTTCTTC

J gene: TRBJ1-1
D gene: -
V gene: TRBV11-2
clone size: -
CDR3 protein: CASSLEAGRNTEAFF
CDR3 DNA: TGTGCCAGCAGCTTAGAGGCGGGACGGAACACTGAAGCTTTCTTT

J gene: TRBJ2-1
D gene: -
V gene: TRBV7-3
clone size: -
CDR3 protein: CASSLQDGKYNEQFF
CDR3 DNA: TGTGCCAGCAGCTTACAAGACGGAAAGTACAATGAGCAGTTCTTC

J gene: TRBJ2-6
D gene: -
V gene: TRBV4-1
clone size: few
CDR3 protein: CASSHSGGRSGANVLTF
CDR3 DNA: TGCGCCAGCAGCCATTCCGGGGGACGCTCTGGGGCCAACGTCCTGACTTTC

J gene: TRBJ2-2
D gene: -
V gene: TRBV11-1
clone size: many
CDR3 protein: CASSLRQANTGELFF
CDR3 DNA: TGTGCCAGCAGCCTGAGACAGGCGAACACCGGGGAGCTGTTTTTT

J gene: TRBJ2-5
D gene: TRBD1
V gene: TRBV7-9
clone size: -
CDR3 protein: CASSPDRGPETQYF
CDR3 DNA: TGTGCCAGCAGCCCTGACAGGGGGCCCGAGACCCAGTACTTC

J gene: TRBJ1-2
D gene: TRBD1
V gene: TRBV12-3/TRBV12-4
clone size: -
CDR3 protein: CASTPGQGAFGYTF
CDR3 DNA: TGTGCCAGCACCCCCGGACAGGGGGCCTTTGGCTACACCTTC

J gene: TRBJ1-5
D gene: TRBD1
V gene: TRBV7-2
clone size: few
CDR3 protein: CASSYRGPGGDQPQHF
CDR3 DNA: TGTGCCAGCAGCTACAGAGGGCCAGGGGGGGATCAGCCCCAGCATTTT

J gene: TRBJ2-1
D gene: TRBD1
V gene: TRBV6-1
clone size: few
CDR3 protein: CASRSPGQGRNEQFF
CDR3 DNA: TGTGCCAGCAGAAGCCCAGGACAGGGGCGAAATGAGCAGTTCTTC

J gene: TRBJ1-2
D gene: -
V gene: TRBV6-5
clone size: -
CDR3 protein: CASSYSKWGDGYTF
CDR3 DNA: TGTGCCAGCAGTTACTCGAAATGGGGCGATGGCTACACCTTC

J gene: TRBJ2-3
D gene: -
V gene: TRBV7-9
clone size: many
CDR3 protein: CASSFSNSREGTDTQYF
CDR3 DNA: TGTGCCAGCAGCTTTTCGAATAGCCGGGAAGGCACAGATACGCAGTATTTT

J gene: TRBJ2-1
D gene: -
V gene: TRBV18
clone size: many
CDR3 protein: CASSPLDSLNEQFF
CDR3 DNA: TGTGCCAGCTCACCTTTGGACAGCCTCAATGAGCAGTTCTTC

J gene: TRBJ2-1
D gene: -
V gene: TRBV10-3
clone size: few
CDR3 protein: CAISDLGGEQFF
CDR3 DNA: TGTGCCATCAGTGACTTAGGCGGTGAGCAGTTCTTC

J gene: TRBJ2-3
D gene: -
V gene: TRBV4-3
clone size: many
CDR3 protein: CASSQVEGTDTQYF
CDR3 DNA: TGCGCCAGCAGCCAAGTCGAGGGGACAGATACGCAGTATTTT

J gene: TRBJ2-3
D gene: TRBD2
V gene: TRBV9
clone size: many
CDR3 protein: CASSVRRGVPDTQYF
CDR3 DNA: TGTGCCAGCAGCGTACGGCGGGGGGTGCCAGATACGCAGTATTTT

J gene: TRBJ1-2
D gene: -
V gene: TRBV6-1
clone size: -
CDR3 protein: CASSEGMWGHYGYTF
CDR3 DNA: TGTGCCAGCAGTGAAGGCATGTGGGGGCACTATGGCTACACCTTC

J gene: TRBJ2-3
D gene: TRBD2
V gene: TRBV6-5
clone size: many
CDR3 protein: CASSLAGGPGTDTQYF
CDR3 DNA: TGTGCCAGCAGCCTAGCGGGGGGGCCTGGAACAGATACGCAGTATTTT

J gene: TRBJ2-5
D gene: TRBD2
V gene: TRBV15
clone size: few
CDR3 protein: CATSRGGGPGTLETQYF
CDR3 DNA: TGTGCCACCAGCAGAGGGGGAGGGCCGGGAACATTAGAGACCCAGTACTTC

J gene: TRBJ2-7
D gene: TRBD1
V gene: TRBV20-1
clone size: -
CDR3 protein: CSAQEPGTGFYEQYF
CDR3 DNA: TGCAGTGCTCAAGAACCCGGGACAGGATTCTACGAGCAGTACTTC

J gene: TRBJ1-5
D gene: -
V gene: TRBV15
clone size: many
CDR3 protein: CATSRDLNRVDQPQHF
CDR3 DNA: TGTGCCACCAGCAGAGACCTTAACAGGGTTGATCAGCCCCAGCATTTT

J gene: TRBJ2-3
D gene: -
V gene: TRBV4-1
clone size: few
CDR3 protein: CASRQSGHDTQYF
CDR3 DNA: TGCGCCAGCCGGCAATCGGGGCACGATACGCAGTATTTT

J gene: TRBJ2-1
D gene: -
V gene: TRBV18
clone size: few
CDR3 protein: CASSLGFYNEQFF
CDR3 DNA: TGTGCCAGCTCACTTGGCTTCTACAATGAGCAGTTCTTC

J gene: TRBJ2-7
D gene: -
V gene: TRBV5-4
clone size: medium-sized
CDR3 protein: CASSLVGASSYEQYF
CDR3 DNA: TGTGCCAGCAGCTTGGTCGGCGCGAGCTCCTACGAGCAGTACTTC

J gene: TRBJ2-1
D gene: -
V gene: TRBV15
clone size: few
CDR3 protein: CATSSGLAFNEQFF
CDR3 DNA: TGTGCCACCAGCAGTGGCCTAGCGTTCAATGAGCAGTTCTTC

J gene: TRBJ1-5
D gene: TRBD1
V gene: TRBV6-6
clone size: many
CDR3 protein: CASSHGTGADQPQHF
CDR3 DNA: TGTGCCAGCAGCCACGGGACAGGGGCGGATCAGCCCCAGCATTTT

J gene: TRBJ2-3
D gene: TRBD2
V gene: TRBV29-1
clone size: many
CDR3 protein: CSVEDESGGDTQYF
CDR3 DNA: TGCAGCGTTGAAGACGAAAGCGGGGGTGATACGCAGTATTTT

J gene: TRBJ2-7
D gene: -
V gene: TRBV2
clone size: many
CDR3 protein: CASSDRSHEQYF
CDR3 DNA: TGTGCCAGCAGTGATCGGTCCCACGAGCAGTACTTC

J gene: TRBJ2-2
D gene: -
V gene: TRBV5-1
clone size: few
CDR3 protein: CASSLELSWNNGELFF
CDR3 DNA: TGCGCCAGCAGCTTGGAGCTATCCTGGAATAACGGGGAGCTGTTTTTT

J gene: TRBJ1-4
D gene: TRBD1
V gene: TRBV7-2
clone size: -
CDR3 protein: CASSKDRGNEKLFF
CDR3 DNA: TGTGCCAGCAGTAAGGACAGGGGGAATGAAAAACTGTTTTTT

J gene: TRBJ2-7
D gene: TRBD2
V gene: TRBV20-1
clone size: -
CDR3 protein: CSARYGGESYEQYF
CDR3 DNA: TGCAGTGCCCGCTATGGGGGGGAGTCCTACGAGCAGTACTTC

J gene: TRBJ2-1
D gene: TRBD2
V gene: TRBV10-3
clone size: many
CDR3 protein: CAISSLGLAGRKSSYNEQFF
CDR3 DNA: TGTGCCATCAGCTCCCTGGGACTAGCGGGGCGTAAGAGCTCCTACAATGAGCAGTTCTTC

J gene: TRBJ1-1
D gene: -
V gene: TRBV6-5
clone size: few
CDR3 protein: CASSAVADTEAFF
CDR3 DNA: TGTGCCAGCAGTGCTGTAGCGGACACTGAAGCTTTCTTT

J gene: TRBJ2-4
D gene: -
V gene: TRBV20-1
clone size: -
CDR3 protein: CSARGGAAWPAKNIQYF
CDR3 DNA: TGCAGTGCTAGGGGGGGAGCGGCCTGGCCTGCCAAAAACATTCAGTACTTC

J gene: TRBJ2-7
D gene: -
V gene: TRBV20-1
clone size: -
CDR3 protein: CSALLRGSSPEQYF
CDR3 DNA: TGCAGTGCCCTGTTGCGGGGATCATCTCCCGAGCAGTACTTC

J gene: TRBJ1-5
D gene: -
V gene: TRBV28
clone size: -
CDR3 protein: CASSLGPTNQPQHF
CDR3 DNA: TGTGCCAGCAGTTTAGGCCCAACAAATCAGCCCCAGCATTTT

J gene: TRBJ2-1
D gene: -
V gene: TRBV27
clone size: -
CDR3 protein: CASQLQPRGYNEQFF
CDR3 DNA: TGTGCCAGTCAACTACAGCCTCGTGGCTACAATGAGCAGTTCTTC

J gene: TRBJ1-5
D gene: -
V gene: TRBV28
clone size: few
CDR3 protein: CASSLQQGRQPQHF
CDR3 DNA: TGTGCCAGCAGTTTGCAGCAGGGCCGTCAGCCCCAGCATTTT

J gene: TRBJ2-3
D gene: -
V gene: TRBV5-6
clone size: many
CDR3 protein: CASNFWRGPPDTQYF
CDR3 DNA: TGTGCCAGCAATTTTTGGCGGGGGCCGCCGGATACGCAGTATTTT

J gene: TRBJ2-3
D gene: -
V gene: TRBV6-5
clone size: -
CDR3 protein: CASSGRAGIATDTQYF
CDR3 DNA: TGTGCCAGCAGTGGCCGGGCGGGGATAGCTACAGATACGCAGTATTTT

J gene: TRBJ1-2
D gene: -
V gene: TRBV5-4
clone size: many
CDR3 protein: CASWTVAAYGYTF
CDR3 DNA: TGTGCCAGCTGGACAGTTGCGGCCTATGGCTACACCTTC

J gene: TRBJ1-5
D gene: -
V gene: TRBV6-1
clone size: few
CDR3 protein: CASSEVGEHPQHF
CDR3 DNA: TGTGCCAGCAGTGAAGTAGGAGAGCACCCCCAGCATTTT

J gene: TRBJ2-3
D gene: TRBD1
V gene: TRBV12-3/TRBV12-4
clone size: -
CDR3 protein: CASSPGDRGPDTQYF
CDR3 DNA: TGTGCCAGCAGCCCCGGGGACAGGGGGCCAGATACGCAGTATTTT